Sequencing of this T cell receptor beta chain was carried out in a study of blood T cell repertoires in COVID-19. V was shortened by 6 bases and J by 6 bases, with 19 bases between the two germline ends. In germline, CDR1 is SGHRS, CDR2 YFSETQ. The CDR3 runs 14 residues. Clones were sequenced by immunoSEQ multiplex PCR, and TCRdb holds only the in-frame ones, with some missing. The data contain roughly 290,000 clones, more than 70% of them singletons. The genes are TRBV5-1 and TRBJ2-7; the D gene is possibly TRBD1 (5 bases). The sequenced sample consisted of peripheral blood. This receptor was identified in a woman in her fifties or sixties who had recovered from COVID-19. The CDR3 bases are TGCGCCAGCATTCTTACAGGAGACGTCTTCGAGCAGTACTTC. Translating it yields CASILTGDVFEQYF.